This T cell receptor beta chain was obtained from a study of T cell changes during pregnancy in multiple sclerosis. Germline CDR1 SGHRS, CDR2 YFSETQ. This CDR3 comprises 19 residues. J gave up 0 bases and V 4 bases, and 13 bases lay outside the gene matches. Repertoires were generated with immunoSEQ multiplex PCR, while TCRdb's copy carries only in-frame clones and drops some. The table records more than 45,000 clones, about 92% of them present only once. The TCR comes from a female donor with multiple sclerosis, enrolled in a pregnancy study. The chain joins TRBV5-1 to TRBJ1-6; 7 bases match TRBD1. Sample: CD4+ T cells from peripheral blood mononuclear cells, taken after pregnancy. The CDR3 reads CASSLTIRQGSSYNSPLHF. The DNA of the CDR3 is TGCGCCAGCAGCCTGACAATTCGACAGGGAAGCTCCTATAATTCACCCCTCCACTTT.